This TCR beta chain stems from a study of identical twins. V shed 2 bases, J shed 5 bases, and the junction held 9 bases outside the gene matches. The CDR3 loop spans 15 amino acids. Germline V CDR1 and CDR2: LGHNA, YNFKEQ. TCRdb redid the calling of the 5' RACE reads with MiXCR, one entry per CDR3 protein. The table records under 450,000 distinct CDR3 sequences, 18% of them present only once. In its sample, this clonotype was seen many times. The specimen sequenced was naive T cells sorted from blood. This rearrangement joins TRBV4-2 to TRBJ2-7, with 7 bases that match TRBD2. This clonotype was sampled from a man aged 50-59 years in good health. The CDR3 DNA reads TGTGCCAGCAGCCAAAGGGCAGGGAGGGTAGACGAGCAGTACTTC. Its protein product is CASSQRAGRVDEQYF.